The 20 T cell receptor beta chains below come from one sample, sequenced in a study of post-analysis software for immune sequencing data. Their recognized antigens are unknown. Study-wide results and caveats: In patients, about 5 TRBV segments were more frequent than in controls, with TRBV5-6, TRBV5-1 and TRBV20-1 among them.

Carried by the TCR beta cDNA libraries were unique molecular identifiers. TCRdb re-called the PCR reads through MiXCR, storing one row per CDR3 protein. Of 750,000 to 950,000 distinct CDR3 sequences in the sample, 35% to 55% are singletons; the top ten hold roughly 5.2%. Material: blood. The receptors here all came from a girl aged 5 to 17 with multiple sclerosis.

The CDR3 spells CASSLGRRVSQRFNEQFF. The CDR3 bases are TGTGCCAGCAGCTTAGGGCGACGGGTGAGCCAGAGGTTCAATGAGCAGTTCTTC. V gene TRBV7-9 combines with J gene TRBJ2-1; no firm D call. The CDR3 extends over 18 amino acids. The V gene lost 1 base and the J gene lost 6 bases, with 22 bases spanning the gap. CDR1 is SEHNR, CDR2 FQNEAQ, per germline (reference sequence).

The V gene is TRBV29-1, the J gene TRBJ1-2; D ambiguous. V was shortened by 6 bases and J by 4 bases, with 12 bases between the two germline ends. In germline, CDR1 is SQVTM, CDR2 ANQGSEA. The CDR3 covers 12 residues. CDR3 in DNA: TGCAGCGTAGGGTTTTCGGGCTATGGCTACACCTTC. This translates into CSVGFSGYGYTF.

The gene calls are TRBV5-1 and TRBJ1-1; 7 bases map to TRBD1. J lost 5 bases, V lost 4 bases, and 8 bases had no gene match. Germline V lookup: CDR1 SGHRS, CDR2 YFSETQ. CDR3 length equals 14 residues. In nucleotides, the CDR3 is TGCGCCAGCAGCCTTCCCCAGGGGGGAACTGAAGCTTTCTTT. This encodes CASSLPQGGTEAFF.

This clonotype has a single count. The chain is built from TRBV10-3 and TRBJ1-2; 7 positions match TRBD1. This CDR3 has 14 amino acids. The ends lost 7 bases at V and 5 bases at J; junction bases unmatched: 10. The germline V gene encodes CDR1 ENHRY and CDR2 SYGVKD. The CDR3 DNA is TGTGCCATCACCGTGGACAGGAAGCTATATGGCTACACCTTC. Protein product: CAITVDRKLYGYTF.

The V gene is TRBV7-3, the J gene TRBJ2-1; 8 nucleotides agree with TRBD2. The CDR3 is 15 residues long. V shed 2 bases, J shed 5 bases, and the junction held 5 bases outside the gene matches. Germline V gene sequence: CDR1 SGHTA, CDR2 FQGTGA. The CDR3 DNA follows: TGTGCCAGCAGCTTAGTGGGGACTAGTGACAATGAGCAGTTCTTC. Amino acid sequence: CASSLVGTSDNEQFF.

This sequence joins TRBV7-8 and TRBJ2-5, with 10 bases aligning to TRBD2. V gave up 2 bases and J gave up 3 bases; unmatched junction bases: 3. The CDR3 has 15 residues. Per the germline V gene, CDR1 is SGHVS and CDR2 is FQNEAQ. CDR3 residues: CASSLLGLAKETQYF. The CDR3 coding sequence is TGTGCCAGCAGCTTACTGGGACTAGCGAAAGAGACCCAGTACTTC. Variable domain in full (rest from reference TRBV7-8 and TRBJ2-5): GAGVSQSPRYKVAKRGQDVALRCDPISGHVSLFWYQQALGQGPEFLTYFQNEAQLDKSGLPSDRFFAERPEGSVSTLKIQRTQQEDSAVYLCASSLLGLAKETQYFGPGTRLLVL.

CDR3 in amino acids: CSARGGTSGRRKDGYTF. In DNA form, the CDR3 reads TGCAGTGCTAGAGGGGGGACGTCCGGACGGAGGAAAGATGGCTACACCTTC. The chain is built from TRBV20-1 and TRBJ1-2, with D maybe TRBD1 (5 bases). This CDR3 is 17 amino acids long. Trimming cost V 1 base and J 6 bases, with 24 bases left between them. Germline lookup yields CDR1 DFQATT and CDR2 SNEGSKA (reference sequence).

This clonotype was counted a few times. V gene TRBV29-1 combines with J gene TRBJ1-4; no reliable D call. Trimming stripped 3 bases from V and 7 bases from J, with 6 bases between. Germline CDR1 is SQVTM and CDR2 is ANQGSEA. The CDR3 is made up of 11 amino acids. CDR3 sequence reads: CSVEGGEKLFF. The CDR3 bases are TGCAGCGTTGAGGGCGGTGAAAAACTGTTTTTT.

This clonotype was detected a few times. The V gene is TRBV29-1, the J gene TRBJ2-5, with D perhaps TRBD1 or TRBD2 (5 bases each). V was clipped by 4 bases and J by 5 bases, with 14 bases between them. In germline, CDR1 is SQVTM, CDR2 ANQGSEA. This CDR3 is built from 13 residues. The CDR3 spells CSVVGGVFETQYF. In DNA form, the CDR3 reads TGCAGCGTTGTTGGGGGAGTTTTTGAGACCCAGTACTTC.

V usage is TRBV20-1 and J usage is TRBJ2-7; 12 nucleotides match TRBD2. V trimming: 5 bases; J trimming: 4 bases; junction bases outside the gene matches: 6. Germline values: CDR1 DFQATT, CDR2 SNEGSKA (reference sequence). The CDR3 consists of 14 residues. CDR3 nucleotides: TGCAGTGCTGACCGGACTAGCGGGATATACGAGCAGTACTTC. This sequence encodes CSADRTSGIYEQYF.

V and J are TRBV25-1 and TRBJ2-1; 11 bases fit TRBD2. The CDR3 consists of 16 residues. The V and J ends lost 0 bases and 6 bases, in that order; junction bases with no gene match: 4. Germline V gives CDR1 MGHDK, CDR2 SYGVNS. The CDR3 DNA follows: TGTGCCAGCAGTGAATATGGGACTAGCGGATCCAATGAGCAGTTCTTC. Amino acids: CASSEYGTSGSNEQFF.

This clonotype turned up a few times. The chain employs TRBV20-1 and TRBJ2-7; 7 nucleotides agree with TRBD1. CDR3 length: 16 amino acids. Germline CDR1 and CDR2: DFQATT and SNEGSKA (reference sequence). The V gene end was trimmed by 1 base and the J gene end by 0 bases; junction bases not matched to a gene: 9. This CDR3 reads CSARGPDRDPSYEQYF. CDR3 bases: TGCAGTGCTAGAGGGCCCGACAGGGACCCCTCCTACGAGCAGTACTTC.

V gene TRBV20-1 combines with J gene TRBJ2-1, with D possibly TRBD2 on 6 matching bases. This CDR3 contains 15 residues. Germline V gene lookup returns CDR1 DFQATT and CDR2 SNEGSKA (reference sequence). The ends were cut back, 0 bases at V and 2 bases at J, with 11 bases in the middle. The CDR3 loop reads CSAREWLATYNEQFF. As DNA, the CDR3 is TGCAGTGCTAGAGAATGGCTAGCGACCTACAATGAGCAGTTCTTC.

This clonotype was found a few times. The chain combines TRBV6-5 with TRBJ1-2; possible D gene TRBD1, 5 bases. In germline, CDR1 is MNHEY, CDR2 SVGAGI. V dropped 2 bases and J dropped 7 bases, with 11 bases sitting between them. This CDR3 spans 13 amino acids. CDR3 nucleotides: TGTGCCAGCAGTTACCGCAGGGAAGCTGGCTACACCTTC. Translating it yields CASSYRREAGYTF.

CDR3 region: CATTPASGSYGEQFF. The CDR3 region has the DNA TGCGCGACTACTCCGGCTAGCGGGAGTTACGGTGAGCAGTTCTTC. The gene calls are TRBV5-1 and TRBJ2-1; 10 nucleotides match TRBD2. The CDR3 extends over 15 amino acids. CDR1 is SGHRS, CDR2 YFSETQ, per germline.

In the case of this clonotype: Mismatch with germline at one junction end may stem from a read error. V gene TRBV5-1 combines with J gene TRBJ1-2, with 7 bases fitting TRBD1. The CDR3 contains 17 residues. Germline assignment: CDR1 SGHRS and CDR2 YFSETQ. Written as DNA, the CDR3 is TGCGCCAGCAGCTTGGCCGGTCGCCCCGGACAGGACTATGGCCACACCTTC. Translation gives CASSLAGRPGQDYGHTF.

This clonotype has more than one count but fewer than ten. V is TRBV29-1 and J is TRBJ1-4, with D perhaps TRBD1 (5 bases). Germline values: CDR1 SQVTM, CDR2 ANQGSEA. The CDR3 spans 11 residues. V lost 7 bases, J lost 5 bases, and 8 bases lay in between. This CDR3 is CSARQNEKLFF. Written as DNA, the CDR3 is TGCAGCGCCAGACAGAATGAAAAACTGTTTTTT. The full variable domain, with the rest looked up from reference TRBV29-1 and TRBJ1-4, is SAVISQKPSRDICQRGTSLTIQCQVDSQVTMMFWYRQQPGQSLTLIATANQGSEATYESGFVIDKFPISRPNLTFSTLTVSNMSPEDSSIYLCSARQNEKLFFGSGTQLSVL.

J is TRBJ2-1 and V is TRBV7-3; either TRBD1 or TRBD2 may supply D (6 bases each). The germline gives CDR1 SGHTA, CDR2 FQGTGA. The CDR3 has 16 amino acids. The V gene lost 7 bases and the J gene lost 2 bases, with 18 bases spanning the gap. Here the CDR3 reads CASKEGGGTTYNEQFF. For the CDR3, the DNA is TGTGCCAGCAAAGAGGGGGGCGGAACAACCTACAATGAGCAGTTCTTC.

The chain uses TRBV29-1 and TRBJ2-3; D remains unclear. Germline CDR1 is SQVTM and CDR2 is ANQGSEA. The CDR3 length is 13 residues. V dropped 5 bases and J dropped 1 base, with 10 bases sitting between them. As DNA, the CDR3 is TGCAGCGTTCGCACGCCCGGCACAGATACGCAGTATTTT. It specifies CSVRTPGTDTQYF.

In regard to this clonotype: A much larger clonotype is one base distant, so this may be a read error. The chain is built from TRBV7-2 and TRBJ2-5; D might be TRBD1 or TRBD2, each matching 5 bases. Germline lookup yields CDR1 SGHTA and CDR2 FQGNSA. The CDR3 contains 13 residues. As DNA, the CDR3 is TGTGCCGGCAGCTTGAGGGGAAAGGAGACCCAGTACTTC. Amino acids: CAGSLRGKETQYF.